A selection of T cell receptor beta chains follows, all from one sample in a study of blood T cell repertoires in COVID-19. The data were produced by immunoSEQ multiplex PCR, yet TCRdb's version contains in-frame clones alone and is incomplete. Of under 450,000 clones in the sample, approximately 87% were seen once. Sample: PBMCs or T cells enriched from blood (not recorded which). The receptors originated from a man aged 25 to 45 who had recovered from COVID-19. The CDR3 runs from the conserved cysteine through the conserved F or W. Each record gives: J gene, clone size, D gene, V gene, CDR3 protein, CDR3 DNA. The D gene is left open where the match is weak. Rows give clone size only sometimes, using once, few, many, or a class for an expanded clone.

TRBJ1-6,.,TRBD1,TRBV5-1,CASSLSGQNNSPLHF,TGCGCCAGCAGCTTGTCGGGACAGAATAATTCACCCCTCCACTTT
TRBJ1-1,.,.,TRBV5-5,CASSLWGLLTEAFF,TGTGCCAGCAGCTTGTGGGGGCTGTTGACTGAAGCTTTCTTT
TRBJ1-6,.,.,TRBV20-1,CSASTGHPNSPLHF,TGCAGTGCTAGTACGGGACACCCAAATTCACCCCTCCACTTT
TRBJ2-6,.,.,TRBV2,CASAQQGSGANVLTF,TGTGCCAGCGCCCAACAGGGATCTGGGGCCAACGTCCTGACTTTC
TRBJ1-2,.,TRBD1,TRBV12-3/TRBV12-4,CASIDQGARGYTF,TGTGCCAGCATTGACCAGGGGGCGCGTGGCTACACCTTC
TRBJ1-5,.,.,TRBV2,CASGRVGNQPQHF,TGTGCCAGCGGCAGGGTAGGGAATCAGCCCCAGCATTTT
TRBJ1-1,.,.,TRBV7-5,CARSLGGQAFF,TGTGCCAGAAGCTTAGGGGGACAGGCTTTCTTT
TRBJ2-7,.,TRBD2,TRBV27,CASKGLDSYEQYF,TGTGCCAGCAAGGGACTAGACTCCTACGAGCAGTACTTC
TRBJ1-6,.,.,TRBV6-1,CASSEDRYSPLHF,TGTGCCAGCAGTGAAGACAGGTATTCACCCCTCCACTTT
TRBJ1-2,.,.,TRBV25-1,CASSPKDNLVSYGYTF,TGTGCCAGCAGTCCGAAGGACAATCTTGTGTCTTATGGCTACACCTTC
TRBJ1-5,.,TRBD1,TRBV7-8,CASSLIGGFNQPQHF,TGTGCCAGCAGCTTAATAGGGGGCTTTAATCAGCCCCAGCATTTT
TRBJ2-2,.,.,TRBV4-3,CASSGSYHSLGGELFF,TGCGCCAGCAGTGGAAGTTACCACAGCCTGGGCGGGGAGCTGTTTTTT
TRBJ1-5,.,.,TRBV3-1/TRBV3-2,CASSQGPGVQPQHF,TGTGCCAGCAGCCAAGGGCCAGGGGTTCAGCCCCAGCATTTT
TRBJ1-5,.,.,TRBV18,CASSPLSGNQPQHF,TGTGCCAGCTCACCGCTATCCGGCAATCAGCCCCAGCATTTT
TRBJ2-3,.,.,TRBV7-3,CASSISGVLSTDTQYF,TGTGCCAGCAGCATATCAGGGGTTCTGAGCACAGATACGCAGTATTTT
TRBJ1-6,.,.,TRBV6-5,CASSTSAHYNSPLHF,TGTGCCAGCAGTACCTCAGCGCACTATAATTCACCCCTCCACTTT
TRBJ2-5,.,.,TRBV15,CATSMTRTVQETQYF,TGTGCCACCAGCATGACCAGGACAGTACAAGAGACCCAGTACTTC
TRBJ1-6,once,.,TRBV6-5,CASSYQWTVYSPLHF,TGTGCCAGCAGTTACCAATGGACAGTGTATTCACCCCTCCACTTT
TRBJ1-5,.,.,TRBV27,CASSVGGAKNGNQPQHF,TGTGCCAGCAGTGTTGGGGGGGCCAAGAATGGCAATCAGCCCCAGCATTTT
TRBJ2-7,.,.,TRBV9,CASSEGSLAYEQYF,TGTGCCAGCAGCGAGGGGTCCCTTGCCTACGAGCAGTACTTC
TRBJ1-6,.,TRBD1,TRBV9,CASSPHGTGLNSPLHF,TGTGCCAGCAGCCCCCATGGGACAGGATTAAATTCACCCCTCCACTTT
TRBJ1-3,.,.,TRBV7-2,CASSFRGGNTIYF,TGTGCCAGCAGCTTCAGGGGTGGAAACACCATATATTTT
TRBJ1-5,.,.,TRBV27,CASRGGGGDYQPQHF,TGTGCCAGCAGAGGGGGAGGGGGGGATTATCAGCCCCAGCATTTT
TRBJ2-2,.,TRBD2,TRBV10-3,CATGLAGGPGELFF,TGTGCCACCGGACTAGCGGGGGGGCCCGGGGAGCTGTTTTTT
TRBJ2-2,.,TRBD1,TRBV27,CASSSFGQGISGELFF,TGTGCCAGCAGTTCGTTTGGACAGGGTATTTCCGGGGAGCTGTTTTTT
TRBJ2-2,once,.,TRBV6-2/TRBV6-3,CASSYPPRRRGGTGELFF,TGTGCCAGCAGTTACCCGCCCAGGCGCAGGGGAGGGACCGGGGAGCTGTTTTTT
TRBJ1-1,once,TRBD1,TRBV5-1,CASSLIGQGAADEAFF,TGCGCCAGCAGCTTAATAGGACAGGGGGCGGCGGATGAAGCTTTCTTT
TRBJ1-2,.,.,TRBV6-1,CASSELAGLYGYTF,TGTGCCAGCAGTGAACTAGCAGGCCTCTATGGCTACACCTTC
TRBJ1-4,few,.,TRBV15,CATSTPRGTNSEVLFF,TGTGCCACCAGCACCCCGAGGGGGACAAATAGTGAAGTACTGTTTTTT
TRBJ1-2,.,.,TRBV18,CASSPSRDSGYGYTF,TGTGCCAGCTCACCGTCACGGGATTCTGGCTATGGCTACACCTTC
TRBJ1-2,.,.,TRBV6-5,CATGQLYGYTF,TGTGCCACCGGACAACTCTATGGCTACACCTTC
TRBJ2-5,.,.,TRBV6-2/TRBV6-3,CASSYSHQVGVETQYF,TGTGCCAGCAGTTACTCTCACCAGGTCGGGGTGGAGACCCAGTACTTC
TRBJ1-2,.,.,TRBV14,CASSQEWTGRGYTF,TGTGCCAGCAGCCAAGAATGGACGGGAAGAGGCTACACCTTC
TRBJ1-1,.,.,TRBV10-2,CASNPRPSEAFF,TGCGCCAGCAATCCTAGGCCCTCTGAAGCTTTCTTT
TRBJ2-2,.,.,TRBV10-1,CASSEGRRTGELFF,TGCGCCAGCAGTGAAGGCCGGCGGACCGGGGAGCTGTTTTTT
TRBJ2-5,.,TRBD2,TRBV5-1,CASSLGTSGETQYF,TGCGCCAGCAGCCTAGGGACTAGCGGAGAGACCCAGTACTTC
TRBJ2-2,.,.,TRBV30,CAWSVPRDSNTGELFF,TGTGCCTGGAGTGTACCGAGGGACTCGAACACCGGGGAGCTGTTTTTT
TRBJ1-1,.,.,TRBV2,CASSGGRGETTEAFF,TGTGCCAGCAGTGGGGGGAGGGGAGAGACCACTGAAGCTTTCTTT
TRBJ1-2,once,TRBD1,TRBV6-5,CASKRTPTGGLGYTF,TGTGCCAGCAAAAGGACGCCAACAGGGGGCCTAGGCTACACCTTC
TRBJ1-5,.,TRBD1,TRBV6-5,CASSTSTGATLPQHF,TGTGCCAGCAGTACATCGACAGGGGCTACCCTACCCCAGCATTTT
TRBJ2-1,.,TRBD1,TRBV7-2,CASSPRTGRDEQFF,TGTGCCAGCAGCCCCCGGACAGGGCGGGATGAGCAGTTCTTC
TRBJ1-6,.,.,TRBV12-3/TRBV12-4,CASNLYNSPLHF,TGTGCCAGCAATCTCTATAATTCACCCCTCCACTTT
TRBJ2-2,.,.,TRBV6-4,CASKEQGNTGELFF,TGTGCCAGCAAGGAACAGGGAAACACCGGGGAGCTGTTTTTT
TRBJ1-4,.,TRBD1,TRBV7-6,CASSLATGGYEKLFF,TGTGCCAGCAGCTTAGCGACAGGGGGCTACGAAAAACTGTTTTTT
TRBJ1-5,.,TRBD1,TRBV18,CASSPRGGEQPQHF,TGTGCCAGCTCACCAAGAGGGGGCGAACAGCCCCAGCATTTT
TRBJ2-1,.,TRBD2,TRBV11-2,CASSLSRVGGASYNEQFF,TGTGCCAGCAGCTTAAGTCGGGTCGGGGGGGCCTCCTACAATGAGCAGTTCTTC
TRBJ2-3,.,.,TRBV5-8,CASSPTRGDTQYF,TGTGCCAGCAGCCCGACTAGGGGAGATACGCAGTATTTT
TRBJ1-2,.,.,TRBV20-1,CSASSPGHGYTF,TGCAGTGCTAGTTCCCCAGGGCATGGCTACACCTTC